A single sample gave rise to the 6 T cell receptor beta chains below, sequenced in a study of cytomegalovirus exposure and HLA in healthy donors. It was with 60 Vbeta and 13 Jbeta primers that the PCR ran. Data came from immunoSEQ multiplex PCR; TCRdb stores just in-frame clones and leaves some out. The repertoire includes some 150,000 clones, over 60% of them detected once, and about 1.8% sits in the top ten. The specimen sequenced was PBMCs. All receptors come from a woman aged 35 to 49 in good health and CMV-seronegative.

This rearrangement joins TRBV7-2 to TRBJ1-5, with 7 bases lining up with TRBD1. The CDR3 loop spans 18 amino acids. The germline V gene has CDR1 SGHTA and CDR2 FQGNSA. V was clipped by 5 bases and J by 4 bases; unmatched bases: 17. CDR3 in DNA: TGTGCCAGCAGCACCCGACAGGGCCCACCGAGATTTAATCAGCCCCAGCATTTT. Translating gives CASSTRQGPPRFNQPQHF. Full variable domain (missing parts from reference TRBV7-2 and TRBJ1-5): GAGVSQSPSNKVTEKGKDVELRCDPISGHTALYWYRQSLGQGLEFLIYFQGNSAPDKSGLPSDRFSAERTGGSVSTLTIQRTQQEDSAVYLCASSTRQGPPRFNQPQHFGDGTRLSIL.

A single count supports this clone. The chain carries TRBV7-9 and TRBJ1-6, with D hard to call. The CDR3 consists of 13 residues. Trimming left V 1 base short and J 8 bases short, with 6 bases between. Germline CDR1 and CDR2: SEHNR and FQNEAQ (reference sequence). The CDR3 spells CASSLVLDSPLHF. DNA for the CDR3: TGTGCCAGCAGCTTAGTCTTAGATTCACCCCTCCACTTT.

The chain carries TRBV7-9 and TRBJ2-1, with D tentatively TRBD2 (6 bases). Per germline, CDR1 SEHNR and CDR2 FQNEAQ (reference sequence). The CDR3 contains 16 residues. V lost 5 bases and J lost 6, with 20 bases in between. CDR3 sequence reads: CASSHFGRDSTNEQFF. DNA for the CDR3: TGTGCCAGCAGCCATTTCGGAAGGGACTCCACCAATGAGCAGTTCTTC.

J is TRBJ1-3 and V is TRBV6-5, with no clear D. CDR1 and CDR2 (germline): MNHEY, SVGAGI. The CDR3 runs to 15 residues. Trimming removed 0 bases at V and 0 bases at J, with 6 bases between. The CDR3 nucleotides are TGTGCCAGCAGTTACTCGTTCTCCTCTGGAAACACCATATATTTT. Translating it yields CASSYSFSSGNTIYF.

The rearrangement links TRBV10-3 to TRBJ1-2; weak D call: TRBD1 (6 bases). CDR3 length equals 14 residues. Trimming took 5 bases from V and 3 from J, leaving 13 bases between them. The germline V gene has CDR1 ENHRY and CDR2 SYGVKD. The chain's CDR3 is CAISQGLEYYGYTF. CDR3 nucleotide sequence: TGTGCCATCAGTCAGGGGTTAGAGTACTATGGCTACACCTTC.

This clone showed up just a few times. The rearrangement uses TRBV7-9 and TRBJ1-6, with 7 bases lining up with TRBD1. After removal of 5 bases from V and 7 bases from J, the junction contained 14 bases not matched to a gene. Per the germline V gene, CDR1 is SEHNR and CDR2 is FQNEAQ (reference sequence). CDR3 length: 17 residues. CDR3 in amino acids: CASSGLTGKYQNSPLHF. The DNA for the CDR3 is TGTGCCAGCAGCGGACTGACAGGGAAGTACCAGAATTCACCCCTCCACTTT.